These T cell receptor beta chains were read from a single sample in a study of cytomegalovirus exposure and HLA in healthy donors. This table comes from immunoSEQ multiplex PCR, and its TCRdb copy is limited to in-frame clones, with some not included. The sample holds 70,000 to 80,000 clones. What was sequenced was PBMCs. All receptors come from a man aged 35-49 years in good health and CMV-seronegative. Both conserved end residues are part of each CDR3. The order of the fields is D gene, clone size, J gene, V gene, CDR3 protein, CDR3 DNA. D genes are given only for firm matches. The size field is filled for only some rows; it gives once, few, many or a size class.

>.|.|TRBJ2-5|TRBV6-1
CASSDTGFRETQYF
TGTGCCAGCAGTGACACAGGGTTTAGGGAGACCCAGTACTTC
>.|.|TRBJ1-3|TRBV6-5
CASSSGGLEGNTIYF
TGTGCCAGCAGTTCGGGGGGGCTAGAAGGAAACACCATATATTTT
>TRBD1|.|TRBJ1-5|TRBV5-6
CASSLYGTENQPQHF
TGTGCCAGCAGCTTGTATGGGACAGAGAATCAGCCCCAGCATTTT
>TRBD2|.|TRBJ2-1|TRBV5-4
CASSFGLAGANEQFF
TGTGCCAGCAGCTTCGGACTAGCGGGGGCAAATGAGCAGTTCTTC
>.|medium-sized|TRBJ1-2|TRBV15
CATSPAGGESYGYTF
TGTGCCACCAGCCCCGCCGGGGGGGAAAGCTATGGCTACACCTTC
>.|.|TRBJ1-5|TRBV4-1
CASSPEVRSQQPQHF
TGCGCCAGCAGCCCCGAAGTCAGATCTCAACAGCCCCAGCATTTT
>.|.|TRBJ2-7|TRBV7-8
CASSLERVSSYEQYF
TGTGCCAGCAGCTTAGAGCGGGTGAGCTCCTACGAGCAGTACTTC
>.|.|TRBJ2-1|TRBV30
CASIYKMSSDNEQFF
TGTGCCTCGATTTATAAAATGAGCTCCGACAATGAGCAGTTCTTC
>TRBD2|.|TRBJ2-3|TRBV25-1
CASSELGLAGLKDTQYF
TGTGCCAGCAGTGAGTTAGGGCTAGCGGGGTTGAAAGATACGCAGTATTTT
>.|.|TRBJ2-7|TRBV19
CASSMPDRTYEQYF
TGTGCCAGTAGTATGCCGGACAGAACCTACGAGCAGTACTTC
>TRBD2|.|TRBJ2-1|TRBV30
CAWATSGGVVYEQFF
TGTGCCTGGGCGACTAGCGGGGGGGTAGTTTATGAGCAGTTCTTC
>.|.|TRBJ2-7|TRBV10-3
CAISESRQIPYEQYF
TGTGCCATCAGTGAGTCGAGGCAGATCCCCTACGAGCAGTACTTC
>.|.|TRBJ2-5|TRBV9
CASSVGRTAIETQYF
TGTGCCAGCAGCGTAGGACGGACAGCGATAGAGACCCAGTACTTC
>.|.|TRBJ2-7|TRBV7-8
CASSLAAGSSYEQYF
TGTGCCAGCAGCTTAGCGGCGGGGAGCTCCTACGAGCAGTACTTC
>TRBD1|.|TRBJ2-1|TRBV6-4
CASSEQQGAHEQFF
TGTGCCAGCAGTGAACAACAGGGGGCCCATGAGCAGTTCTTC
>.|.|TRBJ2-1|TRBV15
CATSRDNAATGSYNEQFF
TGTGCCACCAGCAGAGATAATGCGGCAACGGGCTCCTACAATGAGCAGTTCTTC
>.|.|TRBJ1-1|TRBV6-1
CASKISGTSITEAFF
TGTGCCAGCAAAATTTCCGGGACATCCATCACTGAAGCTTTCTTT
>TRBD1|.|TRBJ1-1|TRBV19
CASSWGTANTEAFF
TGTGCCAGTAGTTGGGGGACAGCGAACACTGAAGCTTTCTTT
>TRBD2|.|TRBJ2-7|TRBV19
CASSPGTTSREQYF
TGTGCCAGTAGTCCCGGGACTACCTCCAGGGAGCAGTACTTC
>.|.|TRBJ1-1|TRBV4-1
CASRLGQQNTEAFF
TGCGCCAGCAGGCTGGGGCAGCAGAACACTGAAGCTTTCTTT
>TRBD2|.|TRBJ2-1|TRBV11-3
CASSLGLAGHNEQFF
TGTGCCAGCAGCTTAGGACTAGCGGGGCACAATGAGCAGTTCTTC
>.|.|TRBJ2-7|TRBV6-1
CASRRDLGSYEQYF
TGTGCCAGCAGGAGGGACTTAGGATCCTACGAGCAGTACTTC
>TRBD1|.|TRBJ1-2|TRBV19
CASSAHRGRDYGYTF
TGTGCCAGTAGTGCACACAGGGGGCGCGACTATGGCTACACCTTC
>TRBD2|.|TRBJ2-3|TRBV5-1
CASSLGLAGGSTDTQYF
TGCGCCAGCAGCTTGGGACTAGCGGGGGGTAGCACAGATACGCAGTATTTT
>.|.|TRBJ2-7|TRBV13
CASSLEGGGEQYF
TGTGCCAGCAGCTTAGAGGGGGGGGGCGAGCAGTACTTC
>TRBD1|.|TRBJ1-5|TRBV19
CASSMRGRGMSKPQHF
TGTGCCAGTAGTATGAGAGGCAGGGGGATGAGCAAGCCCCAGCATTTT